Following are 27 T cell receptor beta chains from one sample sequenced in a study of cytomegalovirus exposure and HLA in healthy donors (TCRdb year 2017). Library prep was done by the immunoSEQ multiplex PCR assay. What TCRdb holds here is the immuneACCESS table cut down to in-frame rearrangements. Part of the clones is not present; checked against another copy, under half of the missing clones reflect an unresolved V gene, and the others are unexplained. The sample table lists 150,000 to 200,000 clones, approximately 80% of them with a count of one. The top ten clonotypes cover roughly 6.5% of the sample. The source material was PBMCs. The source is a man younger than 35 in good health and CMV-seropositive.

This rearrangement joins TRBV7-2 to TRBJ2-7; 8 nucleotides agree with TRBD2. The CDR3 runs 13 residues. J lost 2 bases, V lost 6 bases, and 3 bases had no gene match. Per germline, CDR1 SGHTA and CDR2 FQGNSA. As DNA, the CDR3 is TGTGCCAGCAGAGCGGGAGTCACCTACGAGCAGTACTTC. It yields the protein CASRAGVTYEQYF.

The chain uses TRBV19 and TRBJ2-7; unclear D gene. Germline loops: CDR1 LNHDA, CDR2 SQIVND (reference sequence). The CDR3 spans 9 residues. V was clipped by 7 bases and J by 9 bases, with 7 bases between them. The CDR3 DNA reads as TGTGCCAGTACCCCCCGGCAGTACTTC. This encodes CASTPRQYF.

The chain combines TRBV6-1 with TRBJ1-1; possible D gene TRBD1, 6 bases. Trimming stripped 5 bases from V and 11 bases from J, with 18 bases between. The CDR3 is 13 amino acids. Looked up from germline, CDR1 is MNHNS and CDR2 is SASEGT. CDR3 in DNA: TGTGCCAGCAGTTTGGATGGGGGCATGGGGGCTTTCTTT. Translated: CASSLDGGMGAFF.

CDR3 DNA sequence: TGTGCCAGCAGCCAGGGCAGGGGAGATACGCAGTATTTT. Translation gives CASSQGRGDTQYF. V is TRBV4-2 and J is TRBJ2-3, with a tentative D call TRBD1 (6 bases). The V end lost 3 bases, the J end lost 5 bases, and 9 bases lay between the germline ends. Looked up from germline, CDR1 is LGHNA and CDR2 is YNFKEQ. This CDR3 comprises 13 residues.

The chain recombines TRBV11-1 with TRBJ2-7; D might be TRBD1 (6 bases). The CDR3 loop spans 14 amino acids. The V gene's germline CDR1 is SGHAT and CDR2 FQDESV (reference sequence). V was cut by 2 bases and J by 6 bases, with 14 bases left in between. The CDR3 DNA reads TGTGCCAGCAGCTTATCAGGGGCGTCCAGCGAGCAGTACTTC. It codes for CASSLSGASSEQYF.

This chain connects TRBV30 to TRBJ1-1; weak D call: TRBD1 (6 bases). CDR1 and CDR2 (germline): GTSNPN, SVGIG (reference sequence). The V and J ends lost 1 base and 5 bases respectively, with 8 bases between them. CDR3 length equals 12 residues. The CDR3 region has the DNA TGTGCCTGGAGTGCAGGGGTTACTGAAGCTTTCTTT. This sequence encodes CAWSAGVTEAFF.

J is TRBJ1-5 and V is TRBV27, with 10 bases matching TRBD1. After removal of 7 bases from V and 6 bases from J, the junction contained 6 bases not matched to a gene. This CDR3 has 14 amino acids. Germline V gene data show CDR1 as MNHEY and CDR2 as SMNVEV (reference sequence). CDR3 amino acids: CASKRQGAGQPQHF. CDR3 DNA: TGTGCCAGCAAGAGACAGGGGGCGGGTCAGCCCCAGCATTTT.

The chain recombines TRBV4-1 with TRBJ2-7; D unclear. Trimming left V 0 bases short and J 5 bases short, with 14 bases between. Germline V lookup: CDR1 MGHRA, CDR2 YSYEKL. The CDR3 is made up of 15 amino acids. The CDR3 here is CASSQDSFPEDEQYF. CDR3 nucleotides: TGCGCCAGCAGCCAAGACTCCTTTCCCGAGGACGAGCAGTACTTC.

V usage is TRBV14 and J usage is TRBJ1-3; no clear D. This CDR3 is built from 13 residues. The germline V gene encodes CDR1 SGHDN and CDR2 FVKESK. V was clipped by 6 bases and J by 0 bases, with 6 bases between them. The DNA for the CDR3 is TGTGCCAGCAGGGTCAGCTCTGGAAACACCATATATTTT. Amino acid sequence: CASRVSSGNTIYF.

The chain recombines TRBV28 with TRBJ2-3, with a tentative D call TRBD2 (5 bases). The length of the CDR3 is 15 residues. CDR1 is MDHEN and CDR2 is SYDVKM in the germline V gene. V was cut by 6 bases and J by 4 bases, with 17 bases left in between. CDR3 sequence: CASRHKTEGADTQYF. The CDR3 DNA follows: TGTGCCAGCAGACACAAGACCGAGGGTGCAGATACGCAGTATTTT.

V usage is TRBV28 and J usage is TRBJ1-2; D is unresolved. The CDR3 totals 11 residues. V lost 2 bases and J 8 bases, leaving 6 bases between the germline ends. Germline V gives CDR1 MDHEN, CDR2 SYDVKM. The CDR3 here is CASSLSSGYTF. In DNA form, the CDR3 reads TGTGCCAGCAGTTTAAGCTCCGGCTACACCTTC.

The chain has TRBV28 and TRBJ2-7, with D perhaps TRBD2 (7 bases). The CDR3 loop spans 15 amino acids. Per the germline V gene, CDR1 is MDHEN and CDR2 is SYDVKM. Trimming removed 6 bases at V and 5 bases at J, with 20 bases between. Written as DNA, the CDR3 is TGTGCCAGCAGCTCCACTTGGCGGGGGCAGGACGAGCAGTACTTC. It is translated as CASSSTWRGQDEQYF.

This chain uses TRBV6-1 with TRBJ2-5, with 11 bases aligning to TRBD1. The CDR3 runs to 15 residues. Germline V lookup: CDR1 MNHNS, CDR2 SASEGT. Unmatched junction bases numbered 4, after V lost 1 base and J lost 6 bases. CDR3 in amino acids: CASSEGGTGGKTQYF. The DNA of the CDR3 is TGTGCCAGCAGTGAAGGGGGGACAGGGGGAAAGACCCAGTACTTC.

This chain uses TRBV15 with TRBJ2-5, with a weak D call TRBD2 (7 bases). The CDR3 runs 15 residues. V was shortened by 1 base and J by 5 bases, with 14 bases between the two germline ends. CDR1 is LNHNV and CDR2 is YYDKDF in the germline V gene (reference sequence). CDR3 protein: CATSRGSQGGETQYF. The CDR3 DNA follows: TGTGCCACCAGCAGAGGGTCACAGGGAGGGGAGACCCAGTACTTC.

The chain uses TRBV6-5 and TRBJ2-1; D not resolved. This CDR3 is 14 amino acids long. Looked up from germline, CDR1 is MNHEY and CDR2 is SVGAGI. Trimming took 4 bases from V and 0 from J, leaving 7 bases between them. For the CDR3, the DNA is TGTGCCAGCAGTTGGCTAGGCTCCTACAATGAGCAGTTCTTC. Its translation: CASSWLGSYNEQFF.

CDR3 sequence: CASSFDPGPEEQFF. In DNA form, the CDR3 reads TGTGCCAGCAGCTTCGATCCTGGCCCAGAAGAGCAGTTCTTC. This sequence joins TRBV7-3 and TRBJ2-1, with no clear D. Germline loops: CDR1 SGHTA, CDR2 FQGTGA. V shed 3 bases and J shed 10 bases, with 16 bases lying between them. This CDR3 has 14 residues.

This chain links TRBV28 with TRBJ2-7; 8 bases align to TRBD2. The CDR3 has 16 amino acids. Trimming cost V 3 bases and J 4 bases; bases outside gene matches: 11. The V gene's germline CDR1 is MDHEN and CDR2 SYDVKM. The CDR3 DNA reads TGTGCCAGCAGTTTGGGCCGGGTAGCGGGACGGTACGAGCAGTACTTC. It translates to CASSLGRVAGRYEQYF.

This rearrangement joins TRBV6-5 to TRBJ2-7; 7 positions match TRBD1. CDR3 length equals 13 residues. From germline, CDR1 is MNHEY and CDR2 SVGAGI. V lost 10 bases, J lost 0 bases, and 6 bases stayed unmatched. The CDR3 DNA sequence: TGTGCCACCGGGGACAGCCCCTCCTACGAGCAGTACTTC. It yields the protein CATGDSPSYEQYF.

The chain couples TRBV20-1 to TRBJ2-7; no reliable D call. With 8 bases removed from V and 3 bases from J, the gap between germline ends came to 5 bases. This CDR3 is built from 9 residues. Germline CDR1 reads DFQATT; CDR2 reads SNEGSKA (reference sequence). The CDR3 loop is CSPLYEQYF. The CDR3, as DNA: TGCAGTCCTCTCTACGAGCAGTACTTC.

The chain joins TRBV2 to TRBJ2-7, with TRBD1 matching over 8 bases. The CDR3 sequence is 16 residues long. Germline V gene sequence: CDR1 SNHLY, CDR2 FYNNEI. The V and J ends lost 2 bases and 0 bases, in that order; junction bases with no gene match: 6. CDR3 protein: CASSEYTGGPSYEQYF. The CDR3 DNA reads as TGTGCCAGCAGTGAATATACAGGGGGTCCCTCCTACGAGCAGTACTTC.

The chain employs TRBV6-5 and TRBJ1-1; 10 positions match TRBD1. CDR1 and CDR2 (germline): MNHEY, SVGAGI. The CDR3 is 14 amino acids. J was trimmed by 0 bases and V by 8 bases; bases with no gene match: 3. This chain's CDR3 is CASRTGGVNTEAFF. The CDR3 DNA reads TGTGCCAGCCGGACAGGGGGAGTGAACACTGAAGCTTTCTTT.

J is TRBJ2-5 and V is TRBV2, with D possibly matching TRBD1 (5 bases). V was pared by 8 bases and J by 4 bases, with 11 bases between. The germline V gene encodes CDR1 SNHLY and CDR2 FYNNEI. The CDR3 is made up of 12 amino acids. Here the CDR3 DNA reads TGTGCCAGCGGGGTAAGGGGAGAGACCCAGTACTTC. This translates into CASGVRGETQYF.

J is TRBJ1-2 and V is TRBV6-4; D not resolved. Germline V CDR1 and CDR2: MRHNA, SNTAGT. Deletions cut 5 bases from V and 5 bases from J, with 18 bases between. The CDR3 contains 15 residues. The CDR3 region is CASSPIPGNFYGYTF. In nucleotides, the CDR3 is TGTGCCAGCAGTCCAATTCCGGGGAATTTTTATGGCTACACCTTC.

To note about this clone: This specimen includes other DNA sequences encoding the same CDR3. V gene TRBV30 combines with J gene TRBJ2-1; D might be TRBD2 (6 bases). Deletions cut 3 bases from V and 10 bases from J, with 19 bases between. The length of the CDR3 is 14 residues. Per the germline V gene, CDR1 is GTSNPN and CDR2 is SVGIG (reference sequence). The CDR3 DNA is TGTGCCTGGAGCCCAGGACTGGCCGCGGGGGAGCAGTTCTTC. This encodes CAWSPGLAAGEQFF.

V gene TRBV30 combines with J gene TRBJ1-5; possibly TRBD1 for D (6 bases). Per germline, CDR1 GTSNPN and CDR2 SVGIG (reference sequence). Trimming cost V 0 bases and J 6 bases, with 12 bases left between them. CDR3 length: 14 amino acids. As DNA, the CDR3 is TGTGCCTGGAGTGTAATAGGGGGTTCTCAGCCCCAGCATTTT. Translation gives CAWSVIGGSQPQHF.

The chain uses TRBV6-1 and TRBJ1-3; no reliable D call. The CDR3 is 12 residues long. CDR1 and CDR2 from the germline V gene are MNHNS and SASEGT. The V and J ends lost 3 bases and 6 bases respectively, with 6 bases between them. Here the CDR3 DNA reads TGTGCCAGCAGTGAGCCTATAAACACCATATATTTT. It specifies CASSEPINTIYF.

This sequence joins TRBV6-5 and TRBJ2-7, with 11 bases lining up with TRBD2. CDR1 MNHEY and CDR2 SVGAGI come from the germline V gene. The CDR3 is made up of 15 amino acids. V lost 2 bases, J lost 1 base, and 1 base stayed unmatched. CDR3 residues: CASSYRLAGSYEQYF. The CDR3 DNA follows: TGTGCCAGCAGTTACCGACTAGCGGGATCCTACGAGCAGTACTTC.